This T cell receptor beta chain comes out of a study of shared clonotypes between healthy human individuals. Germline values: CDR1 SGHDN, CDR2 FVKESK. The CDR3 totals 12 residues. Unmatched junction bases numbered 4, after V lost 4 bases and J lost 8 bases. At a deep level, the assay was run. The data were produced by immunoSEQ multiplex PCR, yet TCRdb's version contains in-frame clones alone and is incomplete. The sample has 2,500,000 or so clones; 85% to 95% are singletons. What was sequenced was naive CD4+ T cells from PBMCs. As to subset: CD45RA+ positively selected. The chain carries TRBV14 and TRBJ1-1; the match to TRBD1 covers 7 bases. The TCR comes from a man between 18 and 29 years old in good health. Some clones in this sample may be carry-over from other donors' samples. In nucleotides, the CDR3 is TGTGCCAGCAGCCGGACAGGAACCGAAGCTTTCTTT. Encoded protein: CASSRTGTEAFF. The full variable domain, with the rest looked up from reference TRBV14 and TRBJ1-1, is EAGVTQFPSHSVIEKGQTVTLRCDPISGHDNLYWYRRVMGKEIKFLLHFVKESKQDESGMPNNRFLAERTGGTYSTLKVQPAELEDSGVYFCASSRTGTEAFFGQGTRLTVV.